This TCR beta chain appears in the sequencing data of a study of cytotoxic CD8 clonotypes in ibrutinib-treated CLL. Study as a whole: Within the patient group, under 12 were relapsed/refractory and roughly 15 treatment-naive, and 17 to 18 were IGHV unmutated.

Profiling relied on immunoSEQ multiplex PCR, and the TCRdb table lists in-frame clones only, not all of them. The sample lists about 97,000 clones, roughly four fifths occurring once. J gave up 5 bases and V 6 bases, and 13 bases lay outside the gene matches. The CDR3 is 15 residues long. CDR1 and CDR2 from the germline V gene are SGHKS and YYEKEE (reference sequence). The clonotype comes from a human donor with chronic lymphocytic leukemia. The source material was PBMCs, sampled after 24 months of ibrutinib treatment. The V gene is TRBV5-5, the J gene TRBJ1-2, with 7 positions matching TRBD1. The CDR3 nucleotides read TGTGCCAGCAACTCACAGGGGACCCCCCCATATGGCTACACCTTC. It yields the protein CASNSQGTPPYGYTF.